The T cell receptor (beta chain) under discussion was sequenced for a study of cytomegalovirus exposure and HLA in healthy donors. The table came from immunoSEQ multiplex PCR; TCRdb's copy has only in-frame clones and leaves some out. The sample carries over 100,000 clones, around nine tenths recorded once. The source material was PBMCs. This TCR was recovered from a young woman in good health and CMV-seropositive.

The CDR3 sequence is CAWSWRGVHLRSGANVLTF. CDR3 bases: TGTGCCTGGAGTTGGCGGGGGGTCCATTTACGCTCTGGGGCCAACGTCCTGACTTTC. The J gene is TRBJ2-6, the V gene TRBV30, with 8 bases identical to TRBD2. Germline-derived CDR1 and CDR2 are GTSNPN and SVGIG (reference sequence). The CDR3 extends over 19 amino acids. V gave up 2 bases and J gave up 0 bases; unmatched junction bases: 12. The full variable domain, rest sourced from reference TRBV30 and TRBJ2-6, is SQTIHQWPATLVQPVGSPLSLECTVEGTSNPNLYWYRQAAGRGLQLLFYSVGIGQISSEVPQNLSASRPQDRQFILSSKKLLLSDSGFYLCAWSWRGVHLRSGANVLTFGAGSRLTVL.